One and the same sample provided the 5 T cell receptor beta chains below, sequenced in a study of T cells in Graves' hyperthyroidism and ophthalmopathy. The source material, RNA transcripts, was used to amplify TCR beta CDR3 regions. A set of HTBI primers served as the primers for a first-round RT-PCR of the TCR CDR3. In TCRdb, the multiplex PCR reads were re-called with MiXCR into one record per CDR3 protein. The table records fewer than 650,000 distinct CDR3 sequences, about 14% of them present only once. Sequenced material: blood. The receptors derive from a woman between 18 and 29 years old with Graves' ophthalmopathy.

The chain is built from TRBV29-1 and TRBJ1-1; D possibly corresponds to TRBD1 (6 bases). CDR3 size: 13 residues. V lost 3 bases, J lost 6 bases, and 14 bases lay in between. Germline lookup yields CDR1 SQVTM and CDR2 ANQGSEA. The CDR3 DNA follows: TGCAGCGTTGATTGGGGGCGCGGGGCTGAAGCTTTCTTT. Translated, it gives CSVDWGRGAEAFF.

The chain couples TRBV5-1 to TRBJ2-5; 10 nucleotides align to TRBD1. This CDR3 is 15 amino acids long. Germline trimming cut 0 bases from V and 3 bases from J; bases unmatched to any gene: 2. In germline, CDR1 is SGHRS, CDR2 YFSETQ. The CDR3 loop is CASSLGQGAEETQYF. CDR3 sequence (DNA): TGCGCCAGCAGCTTGGGACAGGGGGCGGAAGAGACCCAGTACTTC.

This clonotype appeared a few times. V is TRBV5-1 and J is TRBJ2-7, with TRBD1 identical over 7 bases. Germline CDR1 and CDR2: SGHRS and YFSETQ. This CDR3 has 14 residues. V trimming: 4 bases; J trimming: 6 bases; junction bases outside the gene matches: 10. The CDR3 DNA sequence: TGCGCCAGCAGCACAGGGACAGAGGGCGCCGAGCAGTACTTC. Its translation is CASSTGTEGAEQYF.

This clonotype has just a few counts. The chain is built from TRBV29-1 and TRBJ1-1, with TRBD1 identical over 8 bases. The germline gives CDR1 SQVTM, CDR2 ANQGSEA. V shed 4 bases, J shed 5 bases, and the junction held 6 bases outside the gene matches. The CDR3 is 13 residues long. As DNA, the CDR3 is TGCAGCGTTGCGCGCGACAGGGGAACTGAAGCTTTCTTT. It specifies CSVARDRGTEAFF. The variable domain in full, with the rest retrieved from reference TRBV29-1 and TRBJ1-1, is SAVISQKPSRDICQRGTSLTIQCQVDSQVTMMFWYRQQPGQSLTLIATANQGSEATYESGFVIDKFPISRPNLTFSTLTVSNMSPEDSSIYLCSVARDRGTEAFFGQGTRLTVV.

The J gene is TRBJ1-3, the V gene TRBV5-1; 7 bases line up with TRBD1. Trimming took 4 bases from V and 4 from J; bases not matched to a gene: 2. CDR3 length: 13 residues. The germline CDR1 and CDR2 sequences are SGHRS and YFSETQ. This CDR3 reads CASSTGQGNTIYF. The CDR3, as DNA: TGCGCCAGCAGCACGGGACAGGGAAACACCATATATTTT.